The rows below give T cell receptor beta chains drawn from one sample of a study of identical twins. TCRdb recomputed calls from the 5' RACE reads with MiXCR, one row per CDR3 protein. The table lists more than 1.5 million distinct CDR3 sequences, about 32% of them singletons. The sequenced sample was cord blood. The receptors derive from a newborn girl in good health. The CDR3 runs from the conserved cysteine through the conserved F or W. Each record gives: V gene, CDR3 length, clone size, J gene, D gene, CDR3 protein, CDR3 DNA. D genes are given only for firm matches. Size is omitted from some rows. Given values are once, few, many or a class for expanded clones.

TRBV18	15	few	TRBJ2-1	-	CASSPSRPLYNEQFF	TGTGCCAGCTCACCCTCTAGGCCACTATACAATGAGCAGTTCTTC
TRBV24-1	13	many	TRBJ2-1	TRBD2	CATSELADNEQFF	TGTGCCACCAGCGAACTAGCGGACAATGAGCAGTTCTTC
TRBV12-3/TRBV12-4	12	-	TRBJ2-1	TRBD1	CASSFSGTGAFF	TGTGCCAGCAGTTTTTCCGGGACAGGGGCGTTCTTC
TRBV20-1	12	few	TRBJ2-5	-	CSASRGLETQYF	TGCAGTGCTAGTCGGGGTTTAGAGACCCAGTACTTC
TRBV6-5	18	once	TRBJ2-2	TRBD2	CASSYLAGGLRDTGELFF	TGTGCCAGCAGTTACCTAGCGGGGGGGCTGAGGGACACCGGGGAGCTGTTTTTT
TRBV6-5	14	-	TRBJ2-5	-	CASSHRDSQETQYF	TGTGCCAGCAGCCACCGGGACTCCCAAGAGACCCAGTACTTC
TRBV20-1	13	-	TRBJ1-5	-	CSYLRDSNQPQHF	TGCAGTTACCTCCGGGACAGCAATCAGCCCCAGCATTTT
TRBV20-1	13	few	TRBJ2-7	-	CSARDPWGSEQYF	TGCAGTGCTAGAGATCCCTGGGGGAGCGAGCAGTACTTC
TRBV12-3/TRBV12-4	14	many	TRBJ2-1	-	CASSTRVRSMRQFF	TGTGCCAGCAGTACAAGGGTGAGGTCAATGAGACAGTTCTTC
TRBV10-3	16	-	TRBJ2-7	TRBD2	CAIAYGTSGSLYEQYF	TGTGCCATCGCCTACGGGACTAGCGGGAGTCTCTACGAGCAGTACTTC
TRBV6-2/TRBV6-3	15	many	TRBJ1-6	-	CASSYRSSYNSPLHF	TGTGCCAGCAGTTACAGGAGCTCCTATAATTCACCCCTCCACTTT
TRBV4-1	14	-	TRBJ1-5	TRBD1	CASSQGQGDQPQHF	TGCGCCAGCAGCCAAGGACAGGGGGATCAGCCCCAGCATTTT
TRBV7-9	13	-	TRBJ1-2	-	CASSQDSTYGYTF	TGTGCCAGCAGCCAGGACAGTACCTATGGCTACACCTTC
TRBV25-1	15	once	TRBJ2-3	-	CASSDYGGLTDTQYF	TGTGCCAGCAGTGACTACGGGGGGCTGACAGATACGCAGTATTTT
TRBV28	18	-	TRBJ2-3	TRBD2	CASSPPRLLAGGTDTQYF	TGTGCCAGCAGTCCGCCCCGACTTCTAGCGGGGGGCACAGATACGCAGTATTTT
TRBV5-1	17	-	TRBJ2-7	-	CASSYYRGGGVKYEQYF	TGCGCCAGCAGCTATTACAGGGGAGGGGGTGTAAAATACGAGCAGTACTTC
TRBV12-3/TRBV12-4	19	-	TRBJ2-5	TRBD2	CASSLLNEGLAGGLETQYF	TGTGCCAGCAGCCTACTCAATGAGGGGCTAGCGGGAGGCTTAGAGACCCAGTACTTC
TRBV2	18	once	TRBJ2-2	TRBD1	CASSEVNWQGALGGELFF	TGTGCCAGCAGTGAAGTCAACTGGCAGGGGGCTTTGGGGGGGGAGCTGTTTTTT
TRBV10-3	14	few	TRBJ2-1	TRBD1	CAIKGQGNYNEQFF	TGTGCCATCAAGGGACAGGGTAACTACAATGAGCAGTTCTTC
TRBV20-1	14	-	TRBJ2-2	TRBD2	CSAIGGRNTGELFF	TGCAGTGCTATCGGCGGGAGGAACACCGGGGAGCTGTTTTTT
TRBV4-1	16	-	TRBJ2-3	TRBD2	CASSPTSGRSTDTQYF	TGCGCCAGCAGCCCGACTAGCGGGCGAAGCACAGATACGCAGTATTTT
TRBV5-1	15	-	TRBJ2-7	TRBD1	CASSFGQGPLYEQYF	TGCGCCAGCAGCTTCGGACAGGGGCCTCTCTACGAGCAGTACTTC
TRBV14	14	few	TRBJ2-5	-	CASSQGGSRETQYF	TGTGCCAGCAGCCAAGGGGGCAGCCGAGAGACCCAGTACTTC
TRBV18	20	-	TRBJ2-7	TRBD2	CASSPPLRRGTSGLPYEQYF	TGTGCCAGCTCACCACCGTTGCGCAGGGGGACTAGCGGGTTACCCTACGAGCAGTACTTC
TRBV27	15	once	TRBJ2-7	-	CASSLHGGSSYEQYF	TGTGCCAGCAGTTTACACGGCGGCAGCTCCTACGAGCAGTACTTC
TRBV18	15	few	TRBJ2-7	TRBD1	CASSAGQGGPYEQYF	TGTGCCAGCTCAGCGGGACAGGGGGGACCCTACGAGCAGTACTTC
TRBV12-3/TRBV12-4	20	-	TRBJ2-7	TRBD2	CASSLDLLFSGSPKGDEQYF	TGTGCCAGCAGTTTAGACCTCCTTTTTAGCGGGAGCCCCAAGGGGGACGAGCAGTACTTC
TRBV5-1	16	-	TRBJ1-1	-	CASSLFKLDSGAEAFF	TGCGCCAGCAGTCTCTTTAAACTCGATTCAGGTGCGGAAGCTTTCTTT
TRBV20-1	16	-	TRBJ1-2	-	CSARDPRVGVFYGYTF	TGCAGTGCTAGAGATCCCAGGGTGGGGGTTTTCTATGGCTACACCTTC
TRBV5-1	13	-	TRBJ2-3	TRBD1	CASGQGSRDTQYF	TGCGCCAGCGGACAGGGGTCAAGAGATACGCAGTATTTT